These 3 T cell receptor beta chains were all obtained from the same sample, sequenced in a study of blood T cell repertoires in COVID-19. Clones were read by immunoSEQ multiplex PCR, and TCRdb kept only the in-frame ones, dropping some. Of about 62,000 clones in the sample, roughly 89% were seen once. The specimen was peripheral blood. These receptors came from a woman of 80 years or more with acute or convalescent COVID-19.

About this clone: The same CDR3 is also encoded by other DNA sequences in this sample. This rearrangement joins TRBV5-1 to TRBJ1-1, with 7 bases aligning to TRBD1. The trim removed 2 bases at V and 2 bases at J, leaving 3 bases unmatched. The V gene's germline CDR1 is SGHRS and CDR2 YFSETQ. The CDR3 is made up of 14 amino acids. For the CDR3, the DNA is TGCGCCAGCAGCTTAGGGACAGCTAACACTGAAGCTTTCTTT. Protein product: CASSLGTANTEAFF.

The V and J genes are TRBV3-1 (or the pseudogene TRBV3-2) and TRBJ2-3; D is uncertain. Germline V CDR1 and CDR2: LGHDT, YNNKEL (reference sequence). V dropped 1 base and J dropped 3 bases, with 5 bases sitting between them. This CDR3 region has 13 residues. In nucleotides, the CDR3 is TGTGCCAGCAGCCAAGCCGGTACAGATACGCAGTATTTT. Protein sequence: CASSQAGTDTQYF.

The J gene is TRBJ1-2, the V gene TRBV7-6, with 7 bases that match TRBD1. The V segment lost 1 base and the J segment 4 bases; nucleotides outside the gene matches: 3. This CDR3 is 14 amino acids long. Germline V gives CDR1 SGHVS, CDR2 FNYEAQ. DNA for the CDR3: TGTGCCAGCAGCTTAGACCGGACAGGCTATGGCTACACCTTC. Protein product: CASSLDRTGYGYTF. Using reference TRBV7-6 and TRBJ1-2 for the parts outside the CDR3, the full variable domain is GAGVSQSPRYKVTKRGQDVALRCDPISGHVSLYWYRQALGQGPEFLTYFNYEAQQDKSGLPNDRFSAERPEGSISTLTIQRTEQRDSAMYRCASSLDRTGYGYTFGSGTRLTVV.